Listed below are T cell receptor beta chains from one sample, sequenced in a study of regulatory T cells in long-lasting Graves disease. TCRdb independently ran MiXCR on the multiplex PCR reads; one entry per CDR3 protein. The table records hundreds of thousands of distinct CDR3 sequences, less than 25% of them present only once. This specimen was peripheral blood mononuclear cells (PBMCs), taken when the disease was refractory, from a patient treated with antithyroid drugs. The receptor source for this set is a female donor with Graves disease. Both conserved end residues are part of each CDR3. The D gene is left open where the match is weak. A clone size is listed for some rows: how often the clone was seen (once, few, many), or a class if it is expanded.

d_call j_call v_call clone_size cdr3_nt cdr3_aa
TRBD1 TRBJ1-4 TRBV6-2/TRBV6-3 few TGTGCCAGCAGTTATGGTGAACAGGGGGCCGGTGAAAAACTGTTTTTT CASSYGEQGAGEKLFF
- TRBJ1-1 TRBV30 - TGTGCCTGGAGTGTAGGGACGAACACTGAAGCTTTCTTT CAWSVGTNTEAFF
- TRBJ1-5 TRBV20-1 few TGCAGTGCCCTCCGGGTACAGGATACTTTCCCCAATCAGCCCCAGCATTTT CSALRVQDTFPNQPQHF
TRBD1 TRBJ2-5 TRBV6-5 many TGTGCCAGCAGTTCGGGACAGGGGGCGTTGGCAGAGACCCAGTACTTC CASSSGQGALAETQYF
- TRBJ2-2 TRBV11-2 few TGTGCCAGCAGCTTCAATTTGGTGAGCGGGGAGCTGTTTTTT CASSFNLVSGELFF
- TRBJ2-7 TRBV12-3/TRBV12-4 many TGTGCCAGCAGTTTTACGGAGGAGCAGTACTTC CASSFTEEQYF
TRBD1 TRBJ1-6 TRBV10-2 few TGCGCCAGCGGACAGGGCGGCCAGCCCCTCCACTTT CASGQGGQPLHF
TRBD2 TRBJ2-7 TRBV6-1 few TGTGCCAGCAGTCCCCAGGCTAGCGGGAGAGTTCACGAGCAGTACTTC CASSPQASGRVHEQYF
- TRBJ2-2 TRBV24-1 - TGTGCCACCAGTGACTTCAAGGTACCGAACACCGGGGAGCTGTTTTTT CATSDFKVPNTGELFF
- TRBJ1-4 TRBV2 many TGTGCCAGCAGTGACAGGGCAGGGGAAAAACTGTTTTTT CASSDRAGEKLFF
TRBD1 TRBJ2-2 TRBV6-9 - TGTGCCAGCAGTTCCGGGACAGGGGGCTTACTTAGGGAGCTGTTTTTT CASSSGTGGLLRELFF
- TRBJ1-2 TRBV10-2 - TGCGCCAGCAGTGAGTCCTCCCTTGTGTTCGGCGATGGCGGCTACACCTTC CASSESSLVFGDGGYTF
- TRBJ2-2 TRBV20-1 few TGCAGTGCTAGAGAGTTTAACACCGGGGAGCTGTTTTTT CSAREFNTGELFF
TRBD1 TRBJ2-7 TRBV29-1 - TGCAGCGTCAAGACAGGGGGCCACGAGCAGTACTTC CSVKTGGHEQYF
TRBD2 TRBJ2-1 TRBV19 - TGTGCCAGTAGTATAGATCTTATAGCGGGAGGGCCGAATGAGCAGTTCTTC CASSIDLIAGGPNEQFF
TRBD2 TRBJ2-7 TRBV20-1 many TGCAGTGCTCCCGGGACTAGCGGTTCCTACGAGCAGTACTTC CSAPGTSGSYEQYF
- TRBJ1-1 TRBV14 - TGTGCCAGCAGCCTAGGCCAGAACACTGAAACTTTCTTT CASSLGQNTETFF
TRBD1 TRBJ1-6 TRBV7-2 many TGTGCCAGCAGCTTAGGGACAGGGGGGTCAATCGGATCACCCCTCCACTTT CASSLGTGGSIGSPLHF
TRBD1 TRBJ2-7 TRBV7-2 many TGTGCCAGCAGCCAGCGGACAGGGATTTACGAGCAGTACTTC CASSQRTGIYEQYF
TRBD2 TRBJ2-7 TRBV6-1 many TGTGCCAGCAATAGACTAGCGGGAGGCGAGCAGTACTTC CASNRLAGGEQYF
- TRBJ2-7 TRBV27 many TGTGCCAGCAGTTATAACGGACGAGCCTACGAGCAGTACTTC CASSYNGRAYEQYF
TRBD1 TRBJ1-2 TRBV27 - TGTGCCAGCAGTTTAGGACAGGGGGGGCATGGCTACACCTTC CASSLGQGGHGYTF
- TRBJ1-5 TRBV10-1 many TGCGCCAGCAGTACGCCTCACAAACCCGATAGCAATCAGCCCCAGCATTTT CASSTPHKPDSNQPQHF
- TRBJ2-7 TRBV9 once TGTGCCAGCATTCCTAGGGGGGGAGGGACCGACGAGCAGTACTTC CASIPRGGGTDEQYF
TRBD1 TRBJ1-4 TRBV20-1 few TGCAGTGCTAGGGTGGGGTTACAGGGGTCACTGTTTTTT CSARVGLQGSLFF
TRBD1 TRBJ2-7 TRBV6-1 many TGTGCCAGCAGGGACAGGCGAGGACCCTACGAGCAGTACTTC CASRDRRGPYEQYF
- TRBJ2-7 TRBV20-1 few TGCAGTGCTCGCGGCCCGGGGAGCTACGAGCAGTACTTC CSARGPGSYEQYF
- TRBJ1-5 TRBV28 - TGTGCCAGCAGTCGGTCAGCTAATCAGCCCCAGCATTTT CASSRSANQPQHF
TRBD1 TRBJ1-6 TRBV5-1 few TGCGCCAGCAGCTTGGTGGGACAGGGGGATTCACCCCTCCACTTT CASSLVGQGDSPLHF
- TRBJ2-5 TRBV6-1 - TGTGCCAGCGTCCGGATGTGGAGGACGGATCAAGAGACCCAGTACTTC CASVRMWRTDQETQYF
- TRBJ2-6 TRBV3-1 - TGTGCCAGCAGCCCAAGAAGTAGCAGGATAGTCCTCACGGGGGCCAACGTCCTGACTTTC CASSPRSSRIVLTGANVLTF
- TRBJ2-7 TRBV12-3/TRBV12-4 many TGTGCCAGCAGTTTTAGCAACGGGGTCTACGAGCAGTACTTC CASSFSNGVYEQYF
- TRBJ1-1 TRBV11-1 few TGTGCCAGCAGCTCCCTACAGAGCATGAACACTGAAGCTTTCTTT CASSSLQSMNTEAFF
- TRBJ2-2 TRBV2 - TGTGCCAGCAGTGGAGAGTGGGGGAACACCGGGGAGCTGTTTTTT CASSGEWGNTGELFF
- TRBJ2-2 TRBV5-4 - TGTGCCAGCAGATATGGACACACCGGGGAGCTGTTTTTT CASRYGHTGELFF
- TRBJ1-1 TRBV7-8 many TGTGCCAGCAGCTTGGGCACACATGAAGCTTTCTTT CASSLGTHEAFF
- TRBJ2-5 TRBV7-2 many TGTGCCAGCAGCACACGCCAAGGGGATTCCCAGTACTTC CASSTRQGDSQYF
- TRBJ1-2 TRBV28 many TGTGCCAGCAGTTGGGAACCTCCGAACTATGGCTACACCTTC CASSWEPPNYGYTF
TRBD2 TRBJ2-7 TRBV30 few TGTGCCTGGAGTGTTGGTTGGACTAGCGGGAGTAGGAACGAGCAGTACTTC CAWSVGWTSGSRNEQYF
- TRBJ2-7 TRBV11-2 many TGTGCCAGCAGCCCCGGACAGCTATCCTACGAGCAGTACTTC CASSPGQLSYEQYF
TRBD2 TRBJ2-1 TRBV7-9 - TGTGCCAGCAGCTTACTACTGGGACTAGCGAAGTACAATGAGCAGTTCTTC CASSLLLGLAKYNEQFF
TRBD2 TRBJ2-6 TRBV20-1 - TGCAGTGCCACCCTGCTAGCGGGAAGATTGTCTGGGGCCAACGTCCTGACTTTC CSATLLAGRLSGANVLTF
- TRBJ1-2 TRBV11-2 many TGTGCCAGCAGCTCGGAGACAGGTATCCGTGGCTACACCTTC CASSSETGIRGYTF
- TRBJ1-4 TRBV20-1 few TGCAGTGCTAGAGTTGGGGAAAACGAAAAACTGTTTTTT CSARVGENEKLFF
TRBD2 TRBJ2-7 TRBV7-8 many TGTGCCAGCAGCTTGGGTACGGGAGGTTCCTACGAGCAGTACTTC CASSLGTGGSYEQYF